Listed below are T cell receptor beta chains from one sample, sequenced in a study of blood T cell repertoires in COVID-19. TCRdb keeps only in-frame clones here, not all; method: immunoSEQ multiplex PCR. The repertoire has hundreds of thousands of clones, roughly nine tenths of them found once; the top ten carry about 6.1%. Sequencing used PBMCs or T cells enriched from blood (not recorded which). The receptors shown here come from a woman aged 35 to 49 who had recovered from COVID-19. Both conserved end residues are part of each CDR3. Each record gives: D gene, J gene, V gene, clone size, CDR3 protein, CDR3 DNA. A D gene is named only where the DNA matches it firmly. Size values are once, few and many counts, or a class for expanded clones, and some rows have none.

- | TRBJ2-3 | TRBV28 | - | CASSLSDSGATQYF | TGTGCCAGCAGTTTATCGGACTCCGGAGCTACGCAGTATTTT
TRBD2 | TRBJ2-7 | TRBV19 | - | CASSITSGIYEQYF | TGTGCCAGTAGTATAACTAGCGGGATTTACGAGCAGTACTTC
- | TRBJ1-4 | TRBV11-2 | - | CASSNLRGNEKLFF | TGTGCCAGCAGCAATTTGCGGGGGAATGAAAAACTGTTTTTT
TRBD1 | TRBJ1-3 | TRBV3-1/TRBV3-2 | - | CASSQDGGQGNHISGNTIYF | TGTGCCAGCAGCCAAGATGGCGGACAGGGAAACCATATCTCTGGAAACACCATATATTTT
TRBD2 | TRBJ2-7 | TRBV19 | - | CASSKGLAGIYEQYF | TGTGCCAGTAGTAAAGGACTAGCGGGAATCTACGAGCAGTACTTC
- | TRBJ1-2 | TRBV20-1 | - | CSAPREGGYTF | TGCAGTGCTCCTCGGGAGGGTGGCTACACCTTC
- | TRBJ2-5 | TRBV9 | - | CASSVLGGNEETQYF | TGTGCCAGCAGCGTATTGGGGGGTAACGAAGAGACCCAGTACTTC
TRBD2 | TRBJ2-7 | TRBV28 | - | CATRAGSGISYEQYF | TGTGCCACCCGGGCGGGGAGCGGGATCTCCTACGAGCAGTACTTC
TRBD1 | TRBJ2-2 | TRBV5-1 | - | CASSLGTGDSGELFF | TGCGCCAGCAGCTTGGGGACAGGGGACTCCGGGGAGCTGTTTTTT
- | TRBJ1-1 | TRBV5-1 | - | CASSGQGGAEAFF | TGCGCCAGCAGTGGGCAGGGAGGGGCTGAAGCTTTCTTT
TRBD2 | TRBJ2-3 | TRBV29-1 | - | CSVLGEGTDTQYF | TGCAGCGTTCTTGGGGAGGGGACAGATACGCAGTATTTT
- | TRBJ2-7 | TRBV10-3 | - | CAISESGGTYEQYF | TGTGCCATCAGTGAGTCGGGCGGGACCTACGAGCAGTACTTC
- | TRBJ2-5 | TRBV7-2 | - | CASSLAPRLLQETQYF | TGTGCCAGCAGCTTAGCGCCGCGTTTACTTCAAGAGACCCAGTACTTC
- | TRBJ2-7 | TRBV27 | - | CASTLGGEQYF | TGTGCCAGCACTTTGGGGGGCGAGCAGTACTTC
TRBD1 | TRBJ1-2 | TRBV5-1 | - | CASSSNRGMDYGYTF | TGCGCCAGCAGCTCGAACAGGGGGATGGACTATGGCTACACCTTC
TRBD2 | TRBJ2-3 | TRBV5-1 | - | CASSLGLADFTDTQYF | TGCGCCAGCAGCTTGGGACTAGCGGATTTCACAGATACGCAGTATTTT
TRBD2 | TRBJ2-3 | TRBV7-2 | once | CASSTSGFTDTQYF | TGTGCCAGCAGCACTAGCGGATTCACAGATACGCAGTATTTT
TRBD2 | TRBJ2-7 | TRBV15 | - | CATSREAGAGSLYEQYF | TGTGCCACCAGCAGAGAGGCAGGAGCGGGATCGTTGTACGAGCAGTACTTC
- | TRBJ1-2 | TRBV20-1 | few | CSATGAYGYTF | TGCAGTGCTACAGGGGCCTATGGCTACACCTTC
- | TRBJ1-1 | TRBV6-2/TRBV6-3 | - | CASSYSSGVEAFF | TGTGCCAGCAGTTACTCTTCGGGGGTTGAAGCTTTCTTT
- | TRBJ2-5 | TRBV25-1 | - | CASSPRGSGQETQYF | TGTGCCAGCAGTCCACGGGGGAGCGGCCAAGAGACCCAGTACTTC
- | TRBJ2-2 | TRBV5-1 | - | CASSSGAGELFF | TGCGCCAGCAGCTCCGGTGCCGGGGAGCTGTTTTTT
- | TRBJ2-1 | TRBV7-2 | - | CASSKDLASYNEQFF | TGTGCCAGCAGCAAAGATCTAGCGTCGTACAATGAGCAGTTCTTC
- | TRBJ1-1 | TRBV29-1 | - | CSVGPLGGFERGTEAFF | TGCAGCGTTGGTCCCCTAGGGGGTTTTGAGAGGGGGACTGAAGCTTTCTTT
- | TRBJ1-6 | TRBV30 | - | CAWSTQGSSPLHF | TGTGCCTGGAGTACTCAGGGAAGTTCACCCCTCCACTTT
- | TRBJ2-6 | TRBV7-6 | - | CASSLKVVGGAHGANVLTF | TGTGCCAGCAGCTTAAAAGTTGTGGGGGGAGCACATGGGGCCAACGTCCTGACTTTC
- | TRBJ2-5 | TRBV6-4 | - | CASSDSYPGETQYF | TGTGCCAGCAGTGACTCGTACCCGGGGGAGACCCAGTACTTC
TRBD2 | TRBJ2-1 | TRBV4-3 | once | CASSQDPGTSGYNEQFF | TGCGCCAGCAGCCAGGATCCCGGGACTAGCGGGTACAATGAGCAGTTCTTC
- | TRBJ2-3 | TRBV5-4 | - | CASRTGEGDTQYF | TGTGCCAGCAGGACAGGGGAGGGAGATACGCAGTATTTT
TRBD2 | TRBJ2-3 | TRBV11-2 | - | CASRLTAGVRADTQYF | TGTGCCAGCAGGCTGACAGCGGGAGTGAGAGCAGATACGCAGTATTTT
TRBD1 | TRBJ2-5 | TRBV24-1 | - | CATSDSDRVQETQYF | TGTGCCACCAGTGACTCCGACAGGGTACAAGAGACCCAGTACTTC
- | TRBJ2-7 | TRBV6-5 | few | CASSTYTGTSYEQYF | TGTGCCAGCAGTACCTACACAGGGACCTCCTACGAGCAGTACTTC
TRBD1 | TRBJ1-6 | TRBV9 | once | CASSLRDRGNSPLHF | TGTGCCAGCAGCCTTCGGGACAGGGGGAATTCACCCCTCCACTTT
TRBD1 | TRBJ2-7 | TRBV5-1 | once | CASSLARGQGEQYF | TGCGCCAGCAGCTTGGCCAGGGGGCAAGGGGAGCAGTACTTC
TRBD1 | TRBJ1-1 | TRBV7-9 | - | CASSSRQGIQNTEAFF | TGTGCCAGCAGTTCCCGACAGGGGATCCAGAACACTGAAGCTTTCTTT
TRBD2 | TRBJ2-1 | TRBV7-2 | - | CASSPGGAKNEQFF | TGTGCCAGCAGCCCCGGGGGGGCTAAAAATGAGCAGTTCTTC
- | TRBJ1-1 | TRBV28 | - | CASTTELTPNTEAFF | TGTGCCAGCACGACAGAACTTACACCAAACACTGAAGCTTTCTTT
TRBD1 | TRBJ2-3 | TRBV4-2 | - | CASSQDPRGDRADTQYF | TGTGCCAGCAGCCAAGATCCTAGGGGGGACAGGGCAGATACGCAGTATTTT
TRBD2 | TRBJ2-7 | TRBV14 | - | CASRLGTRVYEQYF | TGTGCCAGCAGGCTCGGGACTAGGGTTTACGAGCAGTACTTC
- | TRBJ1-1 | TRBV4-3 | - | CASSRGVANTEAFF | TGCGCCAGCAGCCGCGGAGTGGCGAACACTGAAGCTTTCTTT
- | TRBJ2-1 | TRBV7-2 | - | CASSSYLNEQFF | TGTGCCAGCAGCTCCTACCTCAATGAGCAGTTCTTC
- | TRBJ2-5 | TRBV28 | - | CASCTGKETQYF | TGTGCCAGCTGCACAGGGAAGGAGACCCAGTACTTC